The 28 T cell receptor beta chains given below trace back to one sample, sequenced in a study of identical twins. TCRdb redid the calling of the 5' RACE reads with MiXCR, one entry per CDR3 protein. The top ten clones hold under 0.35% of a sample with some 1,600,000 distinct CDR3 sequences, around a third of them seen once. The sequenced sample was cord blood. The origin of the receptors is a newborn girl in good health.

The table lists this clonotype with a few counts. The chain carries TRBV12-3 or TRBV12-4 and TRBJ1-2; D is unresolved. V shed 3 bases and J shed 6 bases, with 14 bases lying between them. The CDR3 is 14 residues long. The CDR3 DNA follows: TGTGCCAGCAGTTTTCCGCAGGATCGGAATGGCTACACCTTC. As protein: CASSFPQDRNGYTF.

The sample holds a few counts of this clonotype. The chain employs TRBV14 and TRBJ2-5, with 7 positions matching TRBD2. J gave up 2 bases and V 4 bases, and 10 bases lay outside the gene matches. CDR3 size: 16 residues. Germline lookup yields CDR1 SGHDN and CDR2 FVKESK. The CDR3 DNA reads as TGTGCCAGCAGCCCCATTCCAGCGGGGAGACAAGAGACCCAGTACTTC. The encoded protein is CASSPIPAGRQETQYF.

This clonotype occurred a few times. The gene calls are TRBV6-6 and TRBJ2-4; either TRBD1 or TRBD2 may supply D (5 bases each). Trimming took off 4 bases at V and 5 bases at J, with 12 bases between the two ends. CDR1 is MNHNY, CDR2 SVGAGI, per germline (reference sequence). This CDR3 contains 14 residues. The DNA for the CDR3 is TGTGCCAGCAGTTTTTGGGGGTATCAAAACATTCAGTACTTC. The encoded protein is CASSFWGYQNIQYF.

The rearrangement uses TRBV28 and TRBJ2-3; D might be TRBD1 (5 bases). Germline CDR1 MDHEN, CDR2 SYDVKM. V lost 5 bases, J lost 3 bases, and 15 bases lay in between. The CDR3 is 15 residues long. The CDR3 sequence: CASSRQGVWTDTQYF. Written as DNA, the CDR3 is TGTGCCAGCAGTAGGCAGGGCGTGTGGACAGATACGCAGTATTTT.

For the CDR3, the DNA is TGTGCCAGCAGTCCGTGGACAGGGGGCAATTCACCCCTCCACTTT. Encoded protein: CASSPWTGGNSPLHF. This chain connects TRBV28 to TRBJ1-6, with 11 bases aligning to TRBD1. J gave up 7 bases and V 5 bases, and 4 bases lay outside the gene matches. The CDR3 runs to 15 residues. In germline, CDR1 is MDHEN, CDR2 SYDVKM.

This clonotype was recorded once. The J gene is TRBJ2-2, the V gene TRBV14; 8 nucleotides agree with TRBD2. V was clipped by 4 bases and J by 5 bases; unmatched bases: 6. There are 15 residues in the CDR3. Germline V gene lookup returns CDR1 SGHDN and CDR2 FVKESK. The CDR3 here is CASSRLLAATGELFF. DNA of the CDR3: TGTGCCAGCAGCCGCCTACTAGCGGCTACCGGGGAGCTGTTTTTT.

The chain employs TRBV2 and TRBJ1-1, with 10 bases lining up with TRBD1. The CDR3 runs 13 residues. Germline CDR1 is SNHLY and CDR2 is FYNNEI. V shed 7 bases, J shed 3 bases, and the junction held 2 bases outside the gene matches. For the CDR3, the DNA is TGTGCCAGCAAGGGACAGGGGTACACTGAAGCTTTCTTT. It translates to CASKGQGYTEAFF.

Concerning this clonotype: One end of the junction fails to match germline, which may point to a read error. The rearrangement links TRBV27 to TRBJ2-3; D is ambiguous. Germline-derived CDR1 and CDR2 are MNHEY and SMNVEV (reference sequence). The CDR3 runs to 17 residues. The CDR3 protein is CASSQNAVAKAPDTQSF. The DNA for the CDR3 is TGTGCCAGCAGCCAAAACGCCGTGGCGAAAGCACCAGATACGCAGTCTTTT.

The chain employs TRBV28 and TRBJ1-2; TRBD1 matches 9 bases. The CDR3 loop spans 17 amino acids. Per germline, CDR1 MDHEN and CDR2 SYDVKM. J was trimmed by 6 bases and V by 5 bases; bases with no gene match: 16. The CDR3 DNA is TGTGCCAGCAGTCCCCATCTACCGGGACAGGGAAAGGATGGCTACACCTTC. This encodes CASSPHLPGQGKDGYTF.

The sample holds a few counts of this clonotype. An end of the junction does not agree with germline; a read error may underlie this. The J gene is TRBJ2-3, the V gene TRBV7-2, with 7 bases matching TRBD2. CDR1 SGHTA and CDR2 FQGNSA come from the germline V gene. The CDR3 runs 12 residues. The DNA for the CDR3 is TGTGCCAGCAGTTTAGAAGGACTAGCGCAGTATTTT. The encoded protein is CASSLEGLAQYF.

This sequence joins TRBV24-1 and TRBJ2-7; 7 bases map to TRBD1. V shed 11 bases and J 1 base; nucleotides not matched to a gene: 7. This CDR3 region has 13 residues. Germline lookup yields CDR1 KGHDR and CDR2 SFDVKD. The CDR3 DNA reads TGTGCCAGATCGGGACAGCCGTCCTACGAGCAGTACTTC. Protein product: CARSGQPSYEQYF.

CDR3 nucleotide sequence: TGCGCCAGCAGGGACCCGGGACAGAAGAGGAAGGAAAAACTGTTTTTT. It translates to CASRDPGQKRKEKLFF. The gene calls are TRBV5-1 and TRBJ1-4; 7 nucleotides agree with TRBD1. The CDR3 runs 16 residues. The V gene end was trimmed by 5 bases and the J gene end by 8 bases; junction bases not matched to a gene: 15. CDR1 and CDR2 (germline): SGHRS, YFSETQ.

The chain has TRBV7-9 and TRBJ2-5, with 10 bases identical to TRBD1. The germline gives CDR1 SEHNR, CDR2 FQNEAQ (reference sequence). The CDR3 has 14 amino acids. J gave up 5 bases and V 5 bases, and 5 bases lay outside the gene matches. The CDR3 is CASSPQDRGETQYF. The CDR3 DNA reads TGTGCCAGCAGCCCCCAGGACAGGGGGGAGACCCAGTACTTC. The full variable domain, rest sourced from reference TRBV7-9 and TRBJ2-5, is DTGVSQNPRHKITKRGQNVTFRCDPISEHNRLYWYRQTLGQGPEFLTYFQNEAQLEKSRLLSDRFSAERPKGSFSTLEIQRTEQGDSAMYLCASSPQDRGETQYFGPGTRLLVL.

The CDR3 region has the DNA TGCGCCAGCAGCCAAGTTTCGGATCCTAACTATGGCTACACCTTC. This gives the protein CASSQVSDPNYGYTF. The gene calls are TRBV4-1 and TRBJ1-2, with D unresolved. Germline V gene lookup returns CDR1 MGHRA and CDR2 YSYEKL. V lost 1 base, J lost 0 bases, and 9 bases lay in between. The CDR3 contains 15 residues.

This clonotype was counted ten times or more. For the CDR3, the DNA is TGTGCCAGCAGCTTGGTGTCGTCTTCTGTGCGGGGCTCAGAGACCCAGTACTTC. Residues: CASSLVSSSVRGSETQYF. The gene calls are TRBV5-4 and TRBJ2-5; TRBD2 might be the D (6 bases). The V gene's germline CDR1 is SGHNT and CDR2 YYREEE (reference sequence). The CDR3 sequence is 18 residues long. V was cut by 0 bases and J by 4 bases, with 22 bases left in between. Supplemented by reference TRBV5-4 and TRBJ2-5, the full variable domain reads ETGVTQSPTHLIKTRGQQVTLRCSSQSGHNTVSWYQQALGQGPQFIFQYYREEENGRGNFPPRFSGLQFPNYSSELNVNALELDDSALYLCASSLVSSSVRGSETQYFGPGTRLLVL.

In this sample, this clonotype turned up a few times. The chain has TRBV5-1 and TRBJ1-2, with D hard to call. The V end lost 1 base, the J end lost 0 bases, and 7 bases lay between the germline ends. CDR1 is SGHRS and CDR2 is YFSETQ in the germline V gene. This CDR3 contains 14 residues. DNA of the CDR3: TGCGCCAGCAGCTTGACAAGACCTAACTATGGCTACACCTTC. It translates to CASSLTRPNYGYTF. Filled out from reference TRBV5-1 and TRBJ1-2, the complete variable domain reads KAGVTQTPRYLIKTRGQQVTLSCSPISGHRSVSWYQQTPGQGLQFLFEYFSETQRNKGNFPGRFSGRQFSNSRSEMNVSTLELGDSALYLCASSLTRPNYGYTFGSGTRLTVV.

This chain connects TRBV20-1 to TRBJ2-7; 9 bases align to TRBD1. The V gene end was trimmed by 8 bases and the J gene end by 0 bases; junction bases not matched to a gene: 8. Germline V gene sequence: CDR1 DFQATT, CDR2 SNEGSKA (reference sequence). This CDR3 spans 14 amino acids. The DNA of the CDR3 is TGCAGTACCTCCGGGACAGGGAACTCCTACGAGCAGTACTTC. This sequence encodes CSTSGTGNSYEQYF.

This chain connects TRBV27 to TRBJ1-6, with D maybe TRBD1 (5 bases). V was trimmed by 4 bases and J by 8 bases, leaving 18 bases between them. The CDR3 sequence is 16 residues long. Germline loops: CDR1 MNHEY, CDR2 SMNVEV (reference sequence). The CDR3 DNA reads TGTGCCAGCAGTTCCCAGGGACTCTACCCATATTCACCCCTCCACTTT. Translated, it gives CASSSQGLYPYSPLHF.

The gene calls are TRBV6-1 and TRBJ2-7; 7 nucleotides align to TRBD1. Germline V gene data show CDR1 as MNHNS and CDR2 as SASEGT. The CDR3 covers 15 residues. The V and J ends lost 4 bases and 4 bases, in that order; junction bases with no gene match: 10. CDR3 DNA sequence: TGTGCCAGCAGTGTCCTCGACAGGGTAGGGTACGAGCAGTACTTC. Encoded protein: CASSVLDRVGYEQYF.

CDR3 region: CASSQDSRGPPYEQYF. Here the CDR3 DNA reads TGTGCCAGCAGCCAAGATTCAAGGGGACCTCCCTACGAGCAGTACTTC. The chain is built from TRBV4-2 and TRBJ2-7; perhaps D is TRBD1 or TRBD2 (5 bases each). CDR1 and CDR2 (germline): LGHNA, YNFKEQ. Trimming took off 0 bases at V and 2 bases at J, with 14 bases between the two ends. This CDR3 spans 16 amino acids.

The chain joins TRBV9 to TRBJ2-5; a possible D gene is TRBD2 (6 bases). CDR1 is SGDLS, CDR2 YYNGEE, per germline. The CDR3 contains 13 residues. Trimming pared 1 base from V and 5 bases from J, leaving 9 bases between. In DNA form, the CDR3 reads TGTGCCAGCAGCGTAAGGGAGGTGGAGACCCAGTACTTC. Translating it yields CASSVREVETQYF.

This clonotype was observed a handful of times. This chain joins TRBV10-3 and TRBJ2-7; D unresolved. Trimming shortened V by 5 bases and J by 0 bases, and 8 bases separated the two germline ends. The CDR3 totals 13 residues. CDR1 is ENHRY and CDR2 is SYGVKD in the germline V gene. The CDR3 bases are TGTGCCATCAGTCCCATCAGCTCCTACGAGCAGTACTTC. The encoded protein is CAISPISSYEQYF.

The chain recombines TRBV2 with TRBJ1-4; no clear D. This CDR3 region has 14 residues. V lost 6 bases, J lost 5 bases, and 13 bases lay in between. Germline CDR1 is SNHLY and CDR2 is FYNNEI. The DNA of the CDR3 is TGTGCCAGCAGATCACGGGAGACGAATGAAAAACTGTTTTTT. Its protein is CASRSRETNEKLFF. Looking up the rest from reference TRBV2 and TRBJ1-4 gives the full variable domain: EPEVTQTPSHQVTQMGQEVILRCVPISNHLYFYWYRQILGQKVEFLVSFYNNEISEKSEIFDDQFSVERPDGSNFTLKIRSTKLEDSAMYFCASRSRETNEKLFFGSGTQLSVL.

The chain links TRBV21-1 to TRBJ1-1. TRBV21-1 is a pseudogene segment. The CDR3 has 20 residues. The CDR3 coding sequence is TGTGCCAGCAGCAAGCCTGGAACAGCAAGCCCAGGGCCGGGGCCCACTGAAGCTTTCTTT. Translated, it gives CASSKPGTASPGPGPTEAFF.

V gene TRBV7-2 combines with J gene TRBJ2-4; 11 nucleotides match TRBD2. CDR3 length: 16 residues. The germline V gene encodes CDR1 SGHTA and CDR2 FQGNSA. J was trimmed by 8 bases and V by 5 bases; bases with no gene match: 11. DNA for the CDR3: TGTGCCAGCAGCGAACGTCTAGCGGGAGGAGTACACATTCAGTACTTC. Translated: CASSERLAGGVHIQYF.

The V call is TRBV18, the J call TRBJ1-1; maybe TRBD1 (5 bases). Germline CDR1 and CDR2: KGHSH and LQKENI. The V and J ends lost 8 bases and 5 bases respectively, with 12 bases between them. The CDR3 has 12 residues. The CDR3 DNA follows: TGTGCCAGCGGGGCAGGGTGGACTGAAGCTTTCTTT. Amino acid sequence: CASGAGWTEAFF.

The chain combines TRBV14 with TRBJ2-5, with TRBD1 matching 8 bases. CDR3 length equals 16 residues. Germline CDR1 and CDR2: SGHDN and FVKESK. V lost 1 base, J lost 5 bases, and 9 bases stayed unmatched. The CDR3 sequence: CASSQVGQEWKETQYF. Here the CDR3 DNA reads TGTGCCAGCAGCCAAGTGGGACAGGAATGGAAGGAGACCCAGTACTTC. The full variable domain, completed using reference TRBV14 and TRBJ2-5, is EAGVTQFPSHSVIEKGQTVTLRCDPISGHDNLYWYRRVMGKEIKFLLHFVKESKQDESGMPNNRFLAERTGGTYSTLKVQPAELEDSGVYFCASSQVGQEWKETQYFGPGTRLLVL.

This clonotype appeared many times. J is TRBJ2-4 and V is TRBV12-3 or TRBV12-4; D is possibly TRBD2 (5 bases). The CDR3 contains 15 residues. The ends were cut back, 6 bases at V and 0 bases at J, with 12 bases in the middle. Written as DNA, the CDR3 is TGTGCCAGCAGCCAGGACTTCGTAGCCAAAAACATTCAGTACTTC. Protein product: CASSQDFVAKNIQYF.